Presented here are 32 T cell receptor beta chains from one specimen sequenced in a study of T cells after yellow fever vaccination. One entry per CDR3 protein results from TCRdb running MiXCR on the 5' RACE reads. Among 500,000 to 650,000 distinct CDR3 sequences listed, approximately 13% were seen once. Sequencing was performed on PBMCs, taken on the day of the yellow fever booster vaccination. These receptors came from a man aged 25-40 years who received the YFV17D yellow fever vaccine.

The chain is built from TRBV9 and TRBJ1-4, with 9 bases matching TRBD1. This CDR3 contains 15 residues. The trim removed 1 base at V and 7 bases at J, leaving 5 bases unmatched. CDR1 SGDLS and CDR2 YYNGEE come from the germline V gene. The CDR3 DNA is TGTGCCAGCAGCGTAAGCGGGACAGGGTTTGAAAAACTGTTTTTT. Translating it yields CASSVSGTGFEKLFF.

This clonotype was recorded once. The chain combines TRBV6-1 with TRBJ1-3; D is perhaps TRBD1 (5 bases). The germline V gene encodes CDR1 MNHNS and CDR2 SASEGT. The CDR3 covers 13 residues. Trimming stripped 6 bases from V and 4 bases from J, with 10 bases between. CDR3: CASRSRGGNTIYF. CDR3 nucleotide sequence: TGTGCCAGCAGAAGCCGGGGGGGAAACACCATATATTTT.

The chain couples TRBV5-4 to TRBJ2-1, with TRBD2 matching 16 bases. CDR1 and CDR2 from the germline V gene are SGHNT and YYREEE (reference sequence). There are 15 residues in the CDR3. V shed 4 bases and J 8 bases; nucleotides not matched to a gene: 3. The CDR3 loop is CASSQGLAGGHEQFF. In nucleotides, the CDR3 is TGTGCCAGCAGCCAGGGACTAGCGGGAGGGCATGAGCAGTTCTTC.

The chain is built from TRBV6-2 or TRBV6-3 and TRBJ2-7, with D hard to call. CDR1 is MNHEY and CDR2 is SVGEGT in the germline V gene. The CDR3 loop spans 13 amino acids. The V end was cut by 5 bases, the J end by 2 bases, with 10 bases between. CDR3 DNA sequence: TGTGCCAGCAGTGACCCACCGACCTACGAGCAGTACTTC. It encodes CASSDPPTYEQYF.

The J gene is TRBJ2-4, the V gene TRBV4-3; tentative D call: TRBD2 (6 bases). CDR1 is LGHNA, CDR2 YSLEER, per germline. Trimming took 5 bases from V and 8 from J, leaving 13 bases between them. This CDR3 spans 13 amino acids. CDR3 bases: TGCGCCAGCAGCTACGGCAGGGAGGACATTCAGTACTTC. As protein: CASSYGREDIQYF.

The J gene is TRBJ2-2, the V gene TRBV7-2, with D hard to call. V was trimmed by 3 bases and J by 3 bases, leaving 5 bases between them. The CDR3 runs to 13 residues. Germline-derived CDR1 and CDR2 are SGHTA and FQGNSA. DNA of the CDR3: TGTGCCAGCAGCTTCTCCTACACCGGGGAGCTGTTTTTT. It encodes CASSFSYTGELFF.

This clonotype showed up just a few times. The chain combines TRBV5-1 with TRBJ2-5; D perhaps matches TRBD1 (8 bases). Trimming took off 4 bases at V and 5 bases at J, with 15 bases between the two ends. Germline values: CDR1 SGHRS, CDR2 YFSETQ. The CDR3 runs 14 residues. CDR3 protein: CASSGGDRSETQYF. The CDR3 DNA reads TGCGCCAGCAGCGGGGGGGACAGGAGTGAGACCCAGTACTTC.

The sample holds a few counts of this clonotype. The chain links TRBV20-1 to TRBJ2-5; D is unclear. V gave up 8 bases and J gave up 5 bases, with 12 bases separating them. CDR3 length: 11 residues. CDR1 is DFQATT and CDR2 is SNEGSKA in the germline V gene (reference sequence). CDR3 sequence (DNA): TGCAGTCCTGAATGGACGGAGACCCAGTACTTC. Amino acid sequence: CSPEWTETQYF.

The chain uses TRBV7-2 and TRBJ2-1; 9 nucleotides line up with TRBD2. The germline V gene has CDR1 SGHTA and CDR2 FQGNSA. After removal of 5 bases from V and 8 bases from J, the junction contained 13 bases not matched to a gene. CDR3 size: 16 residues. The CDR3 is CASSPSSGTPTDEQFF. For the CDR3, the DNA is TGTGCCAGCAGCCCATCTAGCGGGACCCCTACCGATGAGCAGTTCTTC.

The table lists this clonotype with a few counts. The chain joins TRBV6-2 or TRBV6-3 to TRBJ2-1, with 13 bases identical to TRBD2. V was pared by 6 bases and J by 3 bases, with 8 bases of the junction left unmatched. The CDR3 consists of 17 residues. In germline, CDR1 is MNHEY, CDR2 SVGEGT. The CDR3 DNA reads TGTGCCAGCAGCATGGGGACTAGCGGGGTTCTCTACAATGAGCAGTTCTTC. It is translated as CASSMGTSGVLYNEQFF.

This clonotype has a handful of counts. This chain uses TRBV7-6 with TRBJ2-3, with 13 positions matching TRBD2. Germline V lookup: CDR1 SGHVS, CDR2 FNYEAQ. The CDR3 is made up of 18 amino acids. V lost 2 bases and J lost 4; bases outside the gene matches: 9. CDR3 in amino acids: CASSLHGPGLAGPDTQYF. As DNA, the CDR3 is TGTGCCAGCAGCTTACATGGACCGGGACTAGCGGGACCAGATACGCAGTATTTT.

This clonotype has just a few counts. The chain carries TRBV20-1 and TRBJ2-5; D possibly corresponds to TRBD1 (5 bases). Germline V gene sequence: CDR1 DFQATT, CDR2 SNEGSKA (reference sequence). Trimming took 0 bases from V and 5 from J, leaving 13 bases between them. This CDR3 is built from 14 residues. CDR3 sequence (DNA): TGCAGTGCTAGAGATATAGGGGTTGGCGAGACCCAGTACTTC. It codes for CSARDIGVGETQYF.

This rearrangement joins TRBV12-3 or TRBV12-4 to TRBJ2-3, with D unclear. The CDR3 contains 13 residues. Trimming stripped 7 bases from V and 1 base from J, with 9 bases between. CDR3 sequence: CASNHTGTDTQYF. CDR3 DNA: TGTGCCAGCAATCACACAGGCACAGATACGCAGTATTTT.

The table lists this clonotype with a few counts. This rearrangement joins TRBV6-1 to TRBJ2-7, with D unresolved. Trimming took off 6 bases at V and 6 bases at J, with 15 bases between the two ends. Germline lookup yields CDR1 MNHNS and CDR2 SASEGT. This CDR3 is built from 13 residues. DNA for the CDR3: TGTGCCAGCAGACCCTATGACTCAGCCGAGCAGTACTTC. Translation gives CASRPYDSAEQYF.

On this clonotype: One end of the junction is discordant with germline, which a read error may explain. V usage is TRBV9 and J usage is TRBJ1-2; D is unclear. The V gene's germline CDR1 is SGDLS and CDR2 YYNGEE. The CDR3 contains 12 residues. The CDR3 DNA follows: TGTGGCAGCAGCGTAGACGCTTATGGCTACACCTTC. Residues: CGSSVDAYGYTF. The complete variable domain, with remaining parts taken from reference TRBV9 and TRBJ1-2, reads DSGVTQTPKHLITATGQRVTLRCSPRSGDLSVYWYQQSLDQGLQFLIQYYNGEERAKGNILERFSAQQFPDLHSELNLSSLELGDSALYFCGSSVDAYGYTFGSGTRLTVV.

The rearrangement links TRBV7-9 to TRBJ2-3; no reliable D call. Trimming stripped 3 bases from V and 2 bases from J, with 9 bases between. CDR1 SEHNR and CDR2 FQNEAQ come from the germline V gene (reference sequence). This CDR3 contains 14 residues. The CDR3 sequence is CASSFILVTDTQYF. The CDR3 DNA reads as TGTGCCAGCAGCTTCATTCTTGTCACAGATACGCAGTATTTT.

This clonotype was detected only a few times. V and J are TRBV5-4 and TRBJ2-3; 13 bases fit TRBD2. With 2 bases clipped from V and 2 bases from J, the junction kept 5 bases outside the gene matches. Germline values: CDR1 SGHNT, CDR2 YYREEE (reference sequence). The CDR3 loop spans 17 amino acids. Here the CDR3 reads CASSLAGTSGNTDTQYF. DNA of the CDR3: TGTGCCAGCAGCTTAGCTGGGACTAGCGGGAACACAGATACGCAGTATTTT.

The chain has TRBV20-1 and TRBJ2-5; maybe TRBD2 (5 bases). The CDR3 loop spans 14 amino acids. Germline V CDR1 and CDR2: DFQATT, SNEGSKA (reference sequence). Between the trimmed V and J ends, which lost 3 bases and 1 base, there was a span of 12 bases. In DNA form, the CDR3 reads TGCAGTGCTAGGTCCCCTAGCAGCCAAGAGACCCAGTACTTC. Residues: CSARSPSSQETQYF.

The chain is built from TRBV6-1 and TRBJ2-5, with no clear D. Looked up from germline, CDR1 is MNHNS and CDR2 is SASEGT. The CDR3 has 15 residues. V was pared by 2 bases and J by 4 bases, with 14 bases between. CDR3 sequence reads: CASSEWGKTLETQYF. CDR3 DNA sequence: TGTGCCAGCAGTGAATGGGGTAAAACCCTAGAGACCCAGTACTTC.

This clonotype has a count of ten or more. The genes are TRBV12-3 or TRBV12-4 and TRBJ1-4; unclear D gene. Trimming removed 7 bases from V and 5 bases from J, with 14 bases in between. This CDR3 comprises 14 residues. DNA of the CDR3: TGTGCCAGCAATCGAGGCTCACCAAATGAAAAACTGTTTTTT. Translated: CASNRGSPNEKLFF.

This clonotype was counted at least ten times. The chain is built from TRBV11-2 and TRBJ2-2; a possible D gene is TRBD2 (6 bases). Germline CDR1 SGHAT, CDR2 FQNNGV. The CDR3 loop spans 14 amino acids. V was pared by 3 bases and J by 1 base, with 6 bases between. The CDR3 loop is CASSFSGNTGELFF. In nucleotides, the CDR3 is TGTGCCAGCAGCTTTAGCGGGAACACCGGGGAGCTGTTTTTT.

The gene calls are TRBV7-9 and TRBJ1-4, with no clear D. Trimming removed 5 bases at V and 0 bases at J, with 10 bases between. Germline lookup yields CDR1 SEHNR and CDR2 FQNEAQ (reference sequence). This CDR3 spans 15 amino acids. DNA for the CDR3: TGTGCCAGCAGCACCAGACAAGCAACTAATGAAAAACTGTTTTTT. This sequence encodes CASSTRQATNEKLFF.

A few counts support this clonotype. The chain carries TRBV6-4 and TRBJ1-6, with D possibly TRBD1 on 6 matching bases. CDR1 and CDR2 (germline): MRHNA, SNTAGT. This CDR3 is 14 amino acids long. Trimming took off 9 bases at V and 5 bases at J, with 14 bases between the two ends. The CDR3 here is CARPGQLDNSPLHF. The DNA for the CDR3 is TGTGCCAGACCAGGACAGCTTGATAATTCACCCCTCCACTTT.

This clonotype was seen only a few times. The chain is built from TRBV7-2 and TRBJ1-1; tentatively, D is TRBD1 (6 bases). Between the trimmed V and J ends, which lost 8 bases and 1 base, there was a span of 17 bases. The CDR3 runs to 15 residues. Germline V gene sequence: CDR1 SGHTA, CDR2 FQGNSA. CDR3 nucleotides: TGTGCCAGCTCCTCCAGGGGCAAAGGGAACACTGAAGCTTTCTTT. Translating it yields CASSSRGKGNTEAFF.

J is TRBJ2-4 and V is TRBV6-1; TRBD1 matches at 8 bases. Germline CDR1 and CDR2: MNHNS and SASEGT. There are 14 residues in the CDR3. V lost 5 bases, J lost 8 bases, and 8 bases stayed unmatched. The CDR3 sequence: CASSTGQGYYIQYF. DNA for the CDR3: TGTGCCAGCAGTACCGGACAGGGCTATTACATTCAGTACTTC.

The gene calls are TRBV9 and TRBJ1-2; D not resolved. The CDR3 totals 13 residues. CDR1 is SGDLS, CDR2 YYNGEE, per germline. Trimming removed 0 bases at V and 6 bases at J, with 9 bases between. CDR3 sequence: CASSVDLGHGYTF. The DNA of the CDR3 is TGTGCCAGCAGCGTAGACCTGGGTCATGGCTACACCTTC.

The chain is built from TRBV18 and TRBJ1-2, with 10 positions matching TRBD1. Germline-derived CDR1 and CDR2 are KGHSH and LQKENI. This CDR3 spans 16 amino acids. V lost 4 bases and J lost 1; bases outside the gene matches: 6. The CDR3 here is CASSQETGGNNYGYTF. The CDR3 DNA sequence: TGTGCCAGCTCACAAGAGACAGGGGGCAATAACTATGGCTACACCTTC.

In this sample, this clonotype turned up a few times. This chain connects TRBV5-1 to TRBJ2-4, with D perhaps matching TRBD2 (6 bases). CDR3 length: 14 residues. V lost 0 bases and J 8 bases, leaving 12 bases between the germline ends. Per the germline V gene, CDR1 is SGHRS and CDR2 is YFSETQ. Here the CDR3 reads CASSLVAGSDIQYF. In DNA form, the CDR3 reads TGCGCCAGCAGCTTGGTCGCGGGATCGGACATTCAGTACTTC.

This clonotype was counted between two and nine times. The chain is built from TRBV25-1 and TRBJ2-3, with 8 bases lining up with TRBD2. Germline loops: CDR1 MGHDK, CDR2 SYGVNS. CDR3 length: 14 amino acids. V trimming: 11 bases; J trimming: 6 bases; junction bases outside the gene matches: 13. The CDR3 reads CASMPGGMRDTQYF. The CDR3 nucleotides read TGTGCCTCAATGCCGGGAGGGATGCGGGATACGCAGTATTTT.

This chain links TRBV28 with TRBJ1-2; no firm D call. Germline V gene sequence: CDR1 MDHEN, CDR2 SYDVKM. This CDR3 has 13 amino acids. V lost 8 bases, J lost 3 bases, and 13 bases lay in between. As DNA, the CDR3 is TGTGCCAGCTGGCAGACTGTTGACTATGGCTACACCTTC. Protein sequence: CASWQTVDYGYTF.

The rearrangement joins TRBV10-3 to TRBJ1-2, with D possibly TRBD1 on 5 matching bases. The CDR3 consists of 14 residues. Looked up from germline, CDR1 is ENHRY and CDR2 is SYGVKD. Trimming shortened V by 10 bases and J by 4 bases, and 19 bases separated the two germline ends. The chain's CDR3 is CATVREGSTYGYTF. The CDR3 nucleotides are TGTGCCACTGTGCGGGAGGGGAGTACCTATGGCTACACCTTC.

This rearrangement joins TRBV10-3 to TRBJ2-1, with D possibly being TRBD2 (5 bases). The CDR3 is 13 residues long. With 8 bases removed from V and 6 bases from J, the gap between germline ends came to 14 bases. Germline assignment: CDR1 ENHRY and CDR2 SYGVKD. The CDR3 reads CAIDEGGRNEQFF. CDR3 DNA: TGTGCCATCGACGAAGGAGGTCGCAATGAGCAGTTCTTC.